The 2 T cell receptor beta chains listed next were all sequenced from one sample in a study of blood T cell repertoires in COVID-19 (dated by TCRdb to the early 2020s). Library prep was done by the immunoSEQ multiplex PCR assay. The clones in this table, taken by TCRdb from immuneACCESS, are in-frame only. Not every clone is retained; where verified, under half of the shortfall comes from an unresolved V gene, and the cause of the rest is unknown. For this sample there are 100,000 or so clones; 80% appear just once. In total, the top ten clones hold under 35% of the sample. Specimen: peripheral blood. The receptors derive from an older man with active or convalescent COVID-19.

The rearrangement uses TRBV5-6 and TRBJ2-1; TRBD2 matches 11 bases. The CDR3 loop spans 16 amino acids. The germline gives CDR1 SGHDT, CDR2 YYEEEE. V was clipped by 3 bases and J by 4 bases; unmatched bases: 6. CDR3: CASSYGTSGRYNEQFF. The CDR3 region has the DNA TGTGCCAGCAGCTACGGGACTAGCGGCCGTTACAATGAGCAGTTCTTC.

The chain has TRBV14 and TRBJ2-7, with TRBD1 matching 7 bases. CDR3 length: 17 residues. Germline lookup yields CDR1 SGHDN and CDR2 FVKESK. Trimming cost V 4 bases and J 0 bases; bases outside gene matches: 12. Here the CDR3 DNA reads TGTGCCAGCAGCCTCACGCGCTTGGCAGGGGGCTCCTACGAGCAGTACTTC. Translation gives CASSLTRLAGGSYEQYF.